The T cell receptor beta chain described here comes from a study of graft-versus-host responses after intestinal transplantation. Notes on the study in general: The highest levels of circulating GvH clones went along with early declines in HvG clones after transplant.

The CDR3 length is 14 residues. CDR1 and CDR2 (germline): LNHDA, SQIVND (reference sequence). Trimming left V 5 bases short and J 0 bases short, with 10 bases between. Repertoires were generated with immunoSEQ multiplex PCR, while TCRdb's copy carries only in-frame clones and drops some. This sample carries about 93,000 clones, 85% to 95% of them seen once, and the ten largest clones take 0.45% to 0.6%. On this clone: The antigen is not known.

This clonotype was sampled from a human donor who received an intestinal transplant. This chain connects TRBV19 to TRBJ1-1; TRBD1 might be the D (5 bases). This material consisted of unstimulated CD8+ T cells sorted from spleen or lymph node cells, taken before intestinal transplant. The CDR3 nucleotides read TGTGCCAGTAGTCTGACAGAGTTGAACACTGAAGCTTTCTTT. It translates to CASSLTELNTEAFF.